Listed below are T cell receptor beta chains from one sample, sequenced in a study of blood T cell repertoires in COVID-19. Libraries were prepared by immunoSEQ multiplex PCR; TCRdb keeps only in-frame clonotypes and omits some of them. The repertoire holds some 120,000 clones, with about 82% as singletons. Sequenced input: peripheral blood. These receptors all come from a human donor in a cohort sampled during active COVID-19. CDR3s include the opening cysteine and the closing phenylalanine or tryptophan. The order of the fields is J gene, V gene, CDR3 protein.

>TRBJ1-3|TRBV6-5
CASSGSGNTIYF
>TRBJ2-1|TRBV18
CASSPRVTAGGQFF
>TRBJ2-1|TRBV10-2
CASSAQHGQGQEQFF
>TRBJ2-3|TRBV7-2
CASSLGAGLDRDTQYF
>TRBJ2-1|TRBV7-9
CASSSRDSYNEQFF
>TRBJ1-5|TRBV7-2
CASSLRTGGNQPQHF
>TRBJ1-1|TRBV9
CASSLRMNTEAFF
>TRBJ2-1|TRBV7-2
CASSLQAGGYNEQFF
>TRBJ2-3|TRBV3-1/TRBV3-2
CASSHGPSGSLDTQYF
>TRBJ2-5|TRBV7-7
CASSLAGQSRETQYF
>TRBJ1-2|TRBV6-1
CASSERNYGYTF
>TRBJ2-4|TRBV18
CASSPPPTSGRVGAKNIQYF
>TRBJ1-2|TRBV14
CASSMRTAGYGYTF
>TRBJ2-3|TRBV11-2
CASSLDVASTDTQYF
>TRBJ2-3|TRBV14
CASSQDMGRFTSGRAYTQYF